What follows are 13 T cell receptor beta chains derived from one specimen sequenced in a study of blood T cell repertoires in COVID-19. The method was immunoSEQ multiplex PCR; TCRdb's version includes in-frame clones alone and lacks a portion of them. Among 87,000 or so clones, around nine tenths were seen once, and the ten largest hold roughly 5.1%. The source material was peripheral blood. These receptors were taken from a man aged 40-50 years with acute or convalescent COVID-19.

The gene calls are TRBV19 and TRBJ2-1; D perhaps matches TRBD1 (7 bases). The CDR3 extends over 14 amino acids. The V end lost 5 bases, the J end lost 8 bases, and 16 bases lay between the germline ends. Germline V gene sequence: CDR1 LNHDA, CDR2 SQIVND (reference sequence). The CDR3: CASSGGTEVDEQFF. The CDR3 DNA follows: TGTGCCAGTAGTGGGGGGACAGAAGTCGATGAGCAGTTCTTC.

In this sample, this clone turned up a few times. The chain uses TRBV7-9 and TRBJ2-1, with 9 bases fitting TRBD1. J gave up 10 bases and V 2 bases, and 12 bases lay outside the gene matches. CDR1 is SEHNR and CDR2 is FQNEAQ in the germline V gene (reference sequence). The CDR3 covers 16 residues. CDR3 DNA: TGTGCCAGCAGCTTATCGTTCGGGACAGGGCTCATGGAGCAGTTCTTC. This sequence encodes CASSLSFGTGLMEQFF. Using reference TRBV7-9 and TRBJ2-1 for the parts outside the CDR3, the full variable domain is DTGVSQNPRHKITKRGQNVTFRCDPISEHNRLYWYRQTLGQGPEFLTYFQNEAQLEKSRLLSDRFSAERPKGSFSTLEIQRTEQGDSAMYLCASSLSFGTGLMEQFFGPGTRLTVL.

The chain has TRBV5-1 and TRBJ1-1; D may be TRBD1 (6 bases). The CDR3 spans 16 residues. Germline V lookup: CDR1 SGHRS, CDR2 YFSETQ. V lost 0 bases and J lost 7, with 19 bases in between. The CDR3 sequence is CASSLVPTGTRGEAFF. CDR3 DNA sequence: TGCGCCAGCAGCTTGGTCCCCACAGGGACAAGAGGTGAAGCTTTCTTT. Using reference TRBV5-1 and TRBJ1-1 for the parts outside the CDR3, the full variable domain is KAGVTQTPRYLIKTRGQQVTLSCSPISGHRSVSWYQQTPGQGLQFLFEYFSETQRNKGNFPGRFSGRQFSNSRSEMNVSTLELGDSALYLCASSLVPTGTRGEAFFGQGTRLTVV.

The chain uses TRBV5-4 and TRBJ2-7, with 8 bases identical to TRBD2. V lost 3 bases to trimming and J lost 3 bases; unmatched junction nucleotides: 8. The germline gives CDR1 SGHNT, CDR2 YYREEE (reference sequence). The CDR3 spans 15 residues. The CDR3 coding sequence is TGTGCCAGCAGCTATAGGACTAGCCAAAACTACGAGCAGTACTTC. Translation gives CASSYRTSQNYEQYF.

In this sample, this clone turned up once. This rearrangement joins TRBV30 to TRBJ1-2, with D possibly being TRBD1 (5 bases). Germline CDR1 reads GTSNPN; CDR2 reads SVGIG (reference sequence). CDR3 length: 12 amino acids. The germline V and J ends were trimmed by 8 bases and 8 bases, with 18 bases remaining between them. As DNA, the CDR3 is TGTGCCGGGACCATGTCGGTTTACGGCTACACCTTC. It is translated as CAGTMSVYGYTF.

V and J are TRBV2 and TRBJ1-6; 8 positions match TRBD1. This CDR3 comprises 15 residues. V lost 6 bases to trimming and J lost 7 bases; unmatched junction nucleotides: 8. Per germline, CDR1 SNHLY and CDR2 FYNNEI. This CDR3 reads CASRLDRVFNSPLHF. The DNA of the CDR3 is TGTGCCAGCAGGTTGGACAGGGTCTTCAATTCACCCCTCCACTTT. Full variable domain (missing parts from reference TRBV2 and TRBJ1-6): EPEVTQTPSHQVTQMGQEVILRCVPISNHLYFYWYRQILGQKVEFLVSFYNNEISEKSEIFDDQFSVERPDGSNFTLKIRSTKLEDSAMYFCASRLDRVFNSPLHFGNGTRLTVT.

The CDR3 here is CASSYSNRANSNGYTF. CDR3 coding DNA: TGTGCCAGCAGTTACAGCAACAGGGCTAACTCCAACGGCTACACCTTC. The chain carries TRBV6-5 and TRBJ1-2; a possible D gene is TRBD1 (6 bases). V was clipped by 2 bases and J by 8 bases, with 21 bases between them. Germline CDR1 reads MNHEY; CDR2 reads SVGAGI. CDR3 length: 16 amino acids.

The chain combines TRBV9 with TRBJ1-1; tentatively, D is TRBD1 (5 bases). The germline CDR1 and CDR2 sequences are SGDLS and YYNGEE. This CDR3 comprises 13 residues. Trimming cost V 1 base and J 4 bases, with 8 bases left between them. The CDR3 loop reads CASSVTGGTEAFF. The CDR3 DNA reads TGTGCCAGCAGCGTAACCGGGGGCACTGAAGCTTTCTTT.

V and J are TRBV27 and TRBJ2-5; tentatively, D is TRBD1 (6 bases). The CDR3 runs to 14 residues. The germline V gene has CDR1 MNHEY and CDR2 SMNVEV (reference sequence). The germline V and J ends were trimmed by 2 bases and 5 bases, with 12 bases remaining between them. Here the CDR3 reads CASSLKGGGETQYF. CDR3 DNA sequence: TGTGCCAGCAGTTTAAAAGGGGGTGGGGAGACCCAGTACTTC.

The rearrangement joins TRBV19 to TRBJ1-6, with TRBD1 as a possible D gene (5 bases). The V gene lost 5 bases and the J gene lost 7 bases, with 15 bases spanning the gap. CDR1 and CDR2 (germline): LNHDA, SQIVND (reference sequence). The CDR3 is 15 amino acids. Here the CDR3 DNA reads TGTGCCAGTAGTGGCCAGGGCAGCCAAAATTCACCCCTCCACTTT. Protein: CASSGQGSQNSPLHF.

The V and J genes are TRBV5-1 and TRBJ2-7, with 10 nucleotides matching TRBD1. Germline CDR1 SGHRS, CDR2 YFSETQ. This CDR3 has 17 residues. The ends lost 3 bases at V and 5 bases at J; junction bases unmatched: 14. This CDR3 is CASSSWTSGTGDHEQYF. The CDR3 DNA reads as TGCGCCAGCAGCTCGTGGACCTCCGGGACAGGGGACCACGAGCAGTACTTC.

The rearrangement links TRBV5-6 to TRBJ2-7; 13 nucleotides align to TRBD2. The CDR3 consists of 15 residues. V was pared by 4 bases and J by 2 bases, with 3 bases of the junction left unmatched. Per germline, CDR1 SGHDT and CDR2 YYEEEE. In DNA, the CDR3 is TGTGCCAGCAGCAGACTAGCGGGAGGCACCTACGAGCAGTACTTC. It yields the protein CASSRLAGGTYEQYF.

This rearrangement joins TRBV19 to TRBJ1-6, with D maybe TRBD1 (6 bases). Germline V gene sequence: CDR1 LNHDA, CDR2 SQIVND (reference sequence). V shed 5 bases and J shed 10 bases, with 15 bases lying between them. There are 14 residues in the CDR3. DNA of the CDR3: TGTGCCAGTAGTTGGAGGCAGGGGAACTCACCCCTCCACTTT. Translated: CASSWRQGNSPLHF. Using reference TRBV19 and TRBJ1-6 for the parts outside the CDR3, the full variable domain is DGGITQSPKYLFRKEGQNVTLSCEQNLNHDAMYWYRQDPGQGLRLIYYSQIVNDFQKGDIAEGYSVSREKKESFPLTVTSAQKNPTAFYLCASSWRQGNSPLHFGNGTRLTVT.